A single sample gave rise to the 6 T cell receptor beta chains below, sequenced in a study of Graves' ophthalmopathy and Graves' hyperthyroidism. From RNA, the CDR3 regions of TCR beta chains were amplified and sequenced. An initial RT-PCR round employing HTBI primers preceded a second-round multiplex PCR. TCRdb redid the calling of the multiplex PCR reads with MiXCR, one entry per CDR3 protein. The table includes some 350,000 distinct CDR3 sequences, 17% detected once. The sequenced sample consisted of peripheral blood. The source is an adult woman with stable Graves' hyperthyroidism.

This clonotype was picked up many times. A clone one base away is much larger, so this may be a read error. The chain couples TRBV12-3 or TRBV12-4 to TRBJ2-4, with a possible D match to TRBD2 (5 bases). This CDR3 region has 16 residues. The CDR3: CASSLQVGVAKNIKYF. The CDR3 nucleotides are TGTGCCAGCAGTCTCCAGGTCGGGGTAGCCAAAAACATTAAGTACTTC.

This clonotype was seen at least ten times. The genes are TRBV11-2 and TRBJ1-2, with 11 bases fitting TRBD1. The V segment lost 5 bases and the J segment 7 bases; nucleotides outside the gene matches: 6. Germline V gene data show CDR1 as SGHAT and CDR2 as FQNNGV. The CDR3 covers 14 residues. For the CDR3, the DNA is TGTGCCAGCAGCGGACAGGGGGCTAGGCTTGGCTACACCTTC. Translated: CASSGQGARLGYTF.

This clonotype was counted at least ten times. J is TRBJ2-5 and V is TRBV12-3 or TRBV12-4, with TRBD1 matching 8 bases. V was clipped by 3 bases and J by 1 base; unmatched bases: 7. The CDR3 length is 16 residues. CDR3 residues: CASSFIGQGAQETQYF. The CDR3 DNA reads TGTGCCAGCAGTTTTATAGGACAGGGAGCCCAAGAGACCCAGTACTTC.

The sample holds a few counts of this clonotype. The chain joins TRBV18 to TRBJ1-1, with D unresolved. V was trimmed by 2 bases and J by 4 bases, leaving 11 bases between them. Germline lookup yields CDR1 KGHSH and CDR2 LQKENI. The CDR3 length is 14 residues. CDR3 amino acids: CASSPGQKSTEAFF. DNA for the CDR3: TGTGCCAGCTCACCAGGGCAGAAGTCCACTGAAGCTTTCTTT.

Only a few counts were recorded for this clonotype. The CDR3 region has the DNA TGTGCCAGCAGTCCTCCCGGGACAGCGACCCAGTACTTC. Encoded protein: CASSPPGTATQYF. The J gene is TRBJ2-5, the V gene TRBV28, with 7 bases aligning to TRBD1. With V trimmed by 5 bases and J by 7 bases, 7 bases remained unmatched. CDR1 is MDHEN and CDR2 is SYDVKM in the germline V gene. The CDR3 sequence is 13 residues long.

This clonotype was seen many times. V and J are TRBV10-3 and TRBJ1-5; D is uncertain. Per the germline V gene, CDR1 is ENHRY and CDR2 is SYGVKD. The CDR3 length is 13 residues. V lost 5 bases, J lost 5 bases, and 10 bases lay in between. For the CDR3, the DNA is TGTGCCATCAGTTACCAGCCCGATCAGCCCCAGCATTTT. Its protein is CAISYQPDQPQHF.